Following are 32 T cell receptor beta chains from one sample sequenced in a study of graft-versus-host responses after intestinal transplantation. Each mixed lymphocyte reaction held 200,000 CFSE-labeled responders and 200,000 irradiated violet-dye-labeled stimulators. The assay was immunoSEQ multiplex PCR, and TCRdb's table has in-frame clones only and misses some. The sample yields thousands of clones, around 38% seen once. The input for sequencing was alloreactive CD8+ T cells from a mixed lymphocyte reaction culture, taken before transplantation. The subset: CFSE-low proliferating T cells sorted from approximately 6-day pre-transplant mixed lymphocyte reaction (GvH or HvG direction). These receptor sequences come from a human patient who was an organ donor for intestinal transplantation.

The table lists this clone with a few counts. The V gene is TRBV6-5, the J gene TRBJ1-5, with D unresolved. The CDR3 runs to 14 residues. Looked up from germline, CDR1 is MNHEY and CDR2 is SVGAGI. Trimming stripped 8 bases from V and 8 bases from J, with 19 bases between. The CDR3 DNA follows: TGTGCCAGCGATATTGTTCCCAGTCAGAAGCCCCAGCATTTT. It codes for CASDIVPSQKPQHF.

This clone is a singleton in its sample. The rearrangement links TRBV5-1 to TRBJ2-1; 7 nucleotides agree with TRBD2. CDR1 is SGHRS, CDR2 YFSETQ, per germline. The CDR3 extends over 15 amino acids. Losses at the gene ends were 9 bases for V and 5 bases for J; bases not matched to a gene: 14. CDR3 DNA sequence: TGCGCCATTATCCCCTGGGGAGGGCCTAACAATGAGCAGTTCTTC. Its protein is CAIIPWGGPNNEQFF.

The count of this clone is one. This chain joins TRBV5-1 and TRBJ1-4, with 7 bases matching TRBD1. Germline loops: CDR1 SGHRS, CDR2 YFSETQ. V trimming: 0 bases; J trimming: 6 bases; junction bases outside the gene matches: 5. This CDR3 spans 15 amino acids. The DNA for the CDR3 is TGCGCCAGCAGCTTGGGGTTCAGGGGGTATGAAAAACTGTTTTTT. This sequence encodes CASSLGFRGYEKLFF.

This clone is termed medium-sized. The J gene is TRBJ2-7, the V gene TRBV5-6; D remains unclear. This CDR3 contains 11 residues. Germline V gene sequence: CDR1 SGHDT, CDR2 YYEEEE. V was clipped by 0 bases and J by 12 bases, with 10 bases between them. The CDR3 sequence is CASSLAWRRYF. In DNA, the CDR3 is TGTGCCAGCAGCTTGGCCTGGCGGCGGTACTTC.

CDR3 nucleotide sequence: TGTGCCAGCAGCCGACCTTTGTCGGGATGGGACACAGATACGCAGTATTTT. It translates to CASSRPLSGWDTDTQYF. The chain joins TRBV11-2 to TRBJ2-3; tentative D call: TRBD2 (5 bases). The CDR3 loop spans 17 amino acids. CDR1 and CDR2 from the germline V gene are SGHAT and FQNNGV. The V gene lost 5 bases and the J gene lost 2 bases, with 20 bases spanning the gap.

This clone has more than one count but fewer than ten. The chain combines TRBV19 with TRBJ2-2; D is ambiguous. V shed 3 bases and J shed 6 bases, with 5 bases lying between them. CDR1 is LNHDA and CDR2 is SQIVND in the germline V gene (reference sequence). The CDR3 sequence is 12 residues long. DNA of the CDR3: TGTGCCAGTAGTATTTTCGCCGGGGAGCTGTTTTTT. Translated: CASSIFAGELFF.

By share of the sample, this clone is large. The DNA of the CDR3 is TGTGCCAGCAGGGGGTCGGGGGGCGAGCAGTACTTC. Protein: CASRGSGGEQYF. The V gene is TRBV2, the J gene TRBJ2-7; 7 bases fit TRBD2. Germline CDR1 SNHLY, CDR2 FYNNEI. The CDR3 is 12 residues long. V dropped 6 bases and J dropped 6; count of bases not matched to a gene: 5.

V gene TRBV5-1 combines with J gene TRBJ1-2, with a possible D match to TRBD1 (5 bases). Germline lookup yields CDR1 SGHRS and CDR2 YFSETQ. This CDR3 is 11 amino acids long. Between the trimmed V and J ends, which lost 7 bases and 7 bases, there was a span of 11 bases. The CDR3 is CASPLGGGYTF. Here the CDR3 DNA reads TGCGCCAGCCCACTCGGGGGTGGCTACACCTTC.

This clone rates as medium-sized (0.01 to 0.1%). This chain connects TRBV9 to TRBJ2-7, with D perhaps matching TRBD1 (7 bases). The length of the CDR3 is 14 residues. V was pared by 2 bases and J by 3 bases, with 12 bases between. Germline values: CDR1 SGDLS, CDR2 YYNGEE. CDR3 amino acids: CASSVGQGGYEQYF. Here the CDR3 DNA reads TGTGCCAGCAGCGTTGGGCAGGGGGGCTACGAGCAGTACTTC.

The CDR3: CASSAIAGLIYEQYF. The CDR3 nucleotides are TGTGCCAGCAGTGCGATAGCGGGATTAATCTACGAGCAGTACTTC. V usage is TRBV6-1 and J usage is TRBJ2-7, with TRBD2 matching 8 bases. Looked up from germline, CDR1 is MNHNS and CDR2 is SASEGT. The CDR3 loop spans 15 amino acids. V shed 4 bases and J 3 bases; nucleotides not matched to a gene: 8.

The CDR3 sequence: CASSLQESYEQYF. Here the CDR3 DNA reads TGTGCCAGCAGTTTACAGGAGTCCTACGAGCAGTACTTC. This chain uses TRBV6-6 with TRBJ2-7, with D maybe TRBD1 (5 bases). V gave up 4 bases and J gave up 1 base, with 8 bases separating them. The CDR3 covers 13 residues. From germline, CDR1 is MNHNY and CDR2 SVGAGI (reference sequence).

V gene TRBV5-1 combines with J gene TRBJ2-5, with no clear D. Germline assignment: CDR1 SGHRS and CDR2 YFSETQ. V was trimmed by 4 bases and J by 7 bases, leaving 8 bases between them. This CDR3 is 11 amino acids long. CDR3 nucleotide sequence: TGCGCCAGCAGCCTTTCCGGGACCCAGTACTTC. Encoded protein: CASSLSGTQYF.

The chain couples TRBV30 to TRBJ2-7, with a possible D match to TRBD2 (5 bases). V lost 1 base, J lost 4 bases, and 14 bases lay in between. Germline V lookup: CDR1 GTSNPN, CDR2 SVGIG (reference sequence). CDR3 length equals 14 residues. The CDR3 sequence: CAWSGKGARYEQYF. The CDR3 nucleotides are TGTGCCTGGAGTGGTAAGGGAGCTCGGTACGAGCAGTACTTC.

This clone is classed as medium-sized. V is TRBV6-6 and J is TRBJ2-1, with D perhaps TRBD2 (6 bases). The CDR3 spans 13 residues. From germline, CDR1 is MNHNY and CDR2 SVGAGI (reference sequence). Trimming took 6 bases from V and 8 from J, leaving 14 bases between them. Here the CDR3 DNA reads TGTGCCAGCAGCGGACTATCGGCGGATGAGCAGTTCTTC. This translates into CASSGLSADEQFF.

Only a few counts were recorded for this clone. This sequence joins TRBV9 and TRBJ2-1, with 10 bases lining up with TRBD2. The germline CDR1 and CDR2 sequences are SGDLS and YYNGEE. The CDR3 totals 14 residues. The junction had 8 bases not matched to a gene; V was cut back by 4 bases and J by 10 bases. CDR3 coding DNA: TGTGCCAGCAGCCCCTCAGCGGGAGGGACCGAGCAGTTCTTC. It encodes CASSPSAGGTEQFF.

The genes are TRBV7-9 and TRBJ2-1; 11 bases line up with TRBD2. Trimming removed 3 bases from V and 3 bases from J; junction bases left unmatched: 4. In germline, CDR1 is SEHNR, CDR2 FQNEAQ (reference sequence). The CDR3 sequence is 16 residues long. This chain's CDR3 is CASSFPSGRFYNEQFF. The DNA of the CDR3 is TGTGCCAGCAGCTTTCCTAGCGGGAGGTTCTACAATGAGCAGTTCTTC.

This clone was picked up a small number of times. The V gene is TRBV27, the J gene TRBJ2-2, with 14 bases that match TRBD2. V lost 8 bases and J lost 0; bases outside the gene matches: 14. This CDR3 comprises 20 residues. Germline loops: CDR1 MNHEY, CDR2 SMNVEV (reference sequence). The CDR3 spells CASPATPGLAGDANTGELFF. The CDR3 DNA reads as TGTGCCAGCCCGGCGACTCCGGGACTAGCGGGAGACGCGAACACCGGGGAGCTGTTTTTT.

V is TRBV4-1 and J is TRBJ2-7, with 11 nucleotides matching TRBD2. Germline-derived CDR1 and CDR2 are MGHRA and YSYEKL. Losses at the gene ends were 2 bases for V and 4 bases for J; bases not matched to a gene: 4. The CDR3 totals 15 residues. The CDR3 is CASSQHSGRVYEQYF. The CDR3 nucleotides are TGCGCCAGCAGCCAACATAGCGGGAGGGTTTACGAGCAGTACTTC.

This clone was recorded a few times. The chain uses TRBV7-3 and TRBJ2-2, with a weak D call TRBD2 (6 bases). Germline V lookup: CDR1 SGHTA, CDR2 FQGTGA. The CDR3 has 19 residues. The V and J ends lost 1 base and 2 bases respectively, with 20 bases between them. The CDR3 region is CASSLNPHRGLFNTGELFF. The CDR3 DNA reads as TGTGCCAGCAGCTTAAACCCCCATAGGGGACTGTTTAACACCGGGGAGCTGTTTTTT. Full variable domain (rest looked up from reference TRBV7-3 and TRBJ2-2): GAGVSQTPSNKVTEKGKYVELRCDPISGHTALYWYRQSLGQGPEFLIYFQGTGAADDSGLPNDRFFAVRPEGSVSTLKIQRTERGDSAVYLCASSLNPHRGLFNTGELFFGEGSRLTVL.

About this clone: This likely reflects a read error, since a far larger clone is one base away. Other DNA sequences in this sample translate to the same CDR3. The V call is TRBV5-8, the J call TRBJ2-7; perhaps TRBD1 as D (6 bases). CDR3 size: 13 residues. Trimming left V 5 bases short and J 5 bases short, with 14 bases between. Germline V gives CDR1 SGHTS, CDR2 YDEGEE. The CDR3 nucleotides read TGTGCCAGCAGTCTCCCAGGGGCCAACGAGCAGTACTTC. Protein sequence: CASSLPGANEQYF.

The V call is TRBV5-3, the J call TRBJ2-3; 7 bases map to TRBD2. TRBV5-3 is an open reading frame whose function is uncertain. The CDR3 has 16 amino acids. V shed 0 bases, J shed 3 bases, and the junction held 7 bases outside the gene matches. CDR3 sequence: CARSLAPTSRTDTQYF. In nucleotides, the CDR3 is TGTGCCAGAAGCTTGGCGCCGACTAGCCGAACAGATACGCAGTATTTT.

By frequency in the sample, this clone is medium-sized. The V call is TRBV27, the J call TRBJ2-7; D is perhaps TRBD2 (6 bases). Germline CDR1 reads MNHEY; CDR2 reads SMNVEV (reference sequence). CDR3 length equals 12 residues. The V gene lost 10 bases and the J gene lost 0 bases, with 10 bases spanning the gap. The CDR3 protein is CATRDFSYEQYF. Written as DNA, the CDR3 is TGTGCCACTCGGGACTTCTCCTACGAGCAGTACTTC.

This chain links TRBV18 with TRBJ2-3, with 7 bases identical to TRBD1. This CDR3 region has 15 residues. The J segment lost 6 bases and the V segment lost 3 bases, leaving 9 bases of the junction unmatched. The V gene's germline CDR1 is KGHSH and CDR2 LQKENI. The CDR3 region has the DNA TGTGCCAGCTCACCCCGACAGGGACGGCGGGATACGCAGTATTTT. As protein: CASSPRQGRRDTQYF.

V is TRBV27 and J is TRBJ2-3; D is unresolved. CDR3 length: 14 residues. With 2 bases removed from V and 6 bases from J, the gap between germline ends came to 12 bases. Germline values: CDR1 MNHEY, CDR2 SMNVEV (reference sequence). DNA of the CDR3: TGTGCCAGCAGTTTAGTCTCCCAGTGGGATACGCAGTATTTT. Translation: CASSLVSQWDTQYF.

This clone was observed a handful of times. The J gene is TRBJ2-1, the V gene TRBV27; TRBD2 matches 11 bases. The CDR3 length is 20 residues. The V segment lost 8 bases and the J segment 0 bases; nucleotides outside the gene matches: 18. CDR1 and CDR2 (germline): MNHEY, SMNVEV (reference sequence). The chain's CDR3 is CASLVRASGRPYASYNEQFF. CDR3 bases: TGTGCCAGCTTGGTGCGAGCTAGCGGGAGGCCCTACGCCTCCTACAATGAGCAGTTCTTC.

The chain has TRBV5-5 and TRBJ2-7, with D perhaps TRBD1 (6 bases). Germline V CDR1 and CDR2: SGHKS, YYEKEE (reference sequence). This CDR3 has 18 amino acids. V was cut by 2 bases and J by 1 base, with 22 bases left in between. The CDR3 is CASSLSPLAETGSYEQYF. CDR3 coding DNA: TGTGCCAGCAGCTTAAGTCCCCTCGCCGAGACAGGTTCCTACGAGCAGTACTTC.

Within the sample, this clone is large. The V and J genes are TRBV27 and TRBJ2-7; 7 bases fit TRBD2. CDR1 and CDR2 (germline): MNHEY, SMNVEV (reference sequence). CDR3 length equals 12 residues. V shed 4 bases and J 7 bases; nucleotides not matched to a gene: 4. The CDR3 DNA follows: TGTGCCAGCAGTTGGGGGGGGGTTGAGCAGTACTTC. Translated: CASSWGGVEQYF.

The V gene is TRBV7-3, the J gene TRBJ2-2, with 16 positions matching TRBD2. The V segment lost 5 bases and the J segment 3 bases; nucleotides outside the gene matches: 12. The CDR3 contains 20 residues. The V gene's germline CDR1 is SGHTA and CDR2 FQGTGA. The CDR3 sequence: CASSRDPGLAGGPDTGELFF. CDR3 nucleotide sequence: TGTGCCAGCAGCCGTGATCCGGGACTAGCGGGAGGGCCCGACACCGGGGAGCTGTTTTTT. The whole variable domain, remainder taken from reference TRBV7-3 and TRBJ2-2, is GAGVSQTPSNKVTEKGKYVELRCDPISGHTALYWYRQSLGQGPEFLIYFQGTGAADDSGLPNDRFFAVRPEGSVSTLKIQRTERGDSAVYLCASSRDPGLAGGPDTGELFFGEGSRLTVL.

The chain uses TRBV28 and TRBJ2-1; maybe TRBD2 (6 bases). Trimming removed 7 bases at V and 6 bases at J, with 13 bases between. The CDR3 contains 13 residues. Germline-derived CDR1 and CDR2 are MDHEN and SYDVKM. The CDR3, as DNA: TGTGCCAGCACCCCGGGACTCCCCAATGAGCAGTTCTTC. Translating gives CASTPGLPNEQFF. Variable domain in full (rest from reference TRBV28 and TRBJ2-1): DVKVTQSSRYLVKRTGEKVFLECVQDMDHENMFWYRQDPGLGLRLIYFSYDVKMKEKGDIPEGYSVSREKKERFSLILESASTNQTSMYLCASTPGLPNEQFFGPGTRLTVL.

This clone was found a few times. The rearrangement uses TRBV4-1 and TRBJ2-1, with 8 bases identical to TRBD2. The ends lost 0 bases at V and 7 bases at J; junction bases unmatched: 5. Germline-derived CDR1 and CDR2 are MGHRA and YSYEKL. The CDR3 loop spans 15 amino acids. CDR3 protein: CASSQDWPGGNEQFF. The CDR3 bases are TGCGCCAGCAGCCAAGACTGGCCGGGAGGGAATGAGCAGTTCTTC.

This clone was seen more than once but under ten times. This chain uses TRBV5-4 with TRBJ2-1; 9 positions match TRBD2. The V segment lost 3 bases and the J segment 1 base; nucleotides outside the gene matches: 2. Germline V gene sequence: CDR1 SGHNT, CDR2 YYREEE (reference sequence). The CDR3 has 15 residues. Written as DNA, the CDR3 is TGTGCCAGCAGCTACCTAGCGGGATCCTACAATGAGCAGTTCTTC. Translation: CASSYLAGSYNEQFF. Full variable domain (rest looked up from reference TRBV5-4 and TRBJ2-1): ETGVTQSPTHLIKTRGQQVTLRCSSQSGHNTVSWYQQALGQGPQFIFQYYREEENGRGNFPPRFSGLQFPNYSSELNVNALELDDSALYLCASSYLAGSYNEQFFGPGTRLTVL.

This chain joins TRBV7-2 and TRBJ2-4; D is uncertain. CDR1 SGHTA and CDR2 FQGNSA come from the germline V gene. Trimming shortened V by 3 bases and J by 6 bases, and 15 bases separated the two germline ends. This CDR3 contains 15 residues. The CDR3, as DNA: TGTGCCAGCAGCTTGACACGGCCGTTGGGAAACATTCAGTACTTC. This gives the protein CASSLTRPLGNIQYF.